Listed below are T cell receptor beta chains from one sample, sequenced in a study of T cells in localized non-small cell lung cancer. Clones were sequenced by immunoSEQ multiplex PCR, and TCRdb holds only the in-frame ones, with some missing. The sample includes approximately 150,000 clones, about 89% seen only once; the top ten take over 1.5%. The sample in question was peripheral blood, obtained before any cancer treatment. These receptors came from a female donor of 60 years or more with stage I lung adenocarcinoma. Both conserved end residues are part of each CDR3. D genes are given only for firm matches. Not all rows give a size; the values are once, few, many and, for expanded clones, a class.

clone size: -; V gene: TRBV28; J gene: TRBJ1-1; D gene: -; CDR3 DNA: TGTGCCAGCAGTTTATGGGTCGAGGGACAAGCTTTCTTT; CDR3 protein: CASSLWVEGQAFF
clone size: -; V gene: TRBV27; J gene: TRBJ2-3; D gene: -; CDR3 DNA: TGTGCCAGCAGTACCCGGGGGGCGGGGAGCACAGATACGCAGTATTTT; CDR3 protein: CASSTRGAGSTDTQYF
clone size: -; V gene: TRBV29-1; J gene: TRBJ1-4; D gene: -; CDR3 DNA: TGCAGCGTGCGGGCAGTACCCACAACTAATGAAAAACTGTTTTTT; CDR3 protein: CSVRAVPTTNEKLFF
clone size: -; V gene: TRBV7-3; J gene: TRBJ1-2; D gene: -; CDR3 DNA: TGTGCCAGCAGCTTAACAGGGCACTATGGCTACACCTTC; CDR3 protein: CASSLTGHYGYTF
clone size: -; V gene: TRBV7-3; J gene: TRBJ1-1; D gene: -; CDR3 DNA: TGTGCCAGCAGCTTAACTGGGGGGAACACTGAAGCTTTCTTT; CDR3 protein: CASSLTGGNTEAFF
clone size: -; V gene: TRBV28; J gene: TRBJ1-1; D gene: -; CDR3 DNA: TGTGCCAGCAGTCAAAGACTCGGAAACACTGAAGCTTTCTTT; CDR3 protein: CASSQRLGNTEAFF
clone size: -; V gene: TRBV11-2; J gene: TRBJ2-3; D gene: -; CDR3 DNA: TGTGCCAGCAGCGGATGGGAGGTCACAGATACGCAGTATTTT; CDR3 protein: CASSGWEVTDTQYF
clone size: -; V gene: TRBV19; J gene: TRBJ1-2; D gene: -; CDR3 DNA: TGTGCCAGTAGTATTTTCGGGACTCCTAACTATGGCTACACCTTC; CDR3 protein: CASSIFGTPNYGYTF
clone size: -; V gene: TRBV19; J gene: TRBJ2-3; D gene: TRBD2; CDR3 DNA: TGTGCCAGTAGTATCTCTAGCGGGAGTAATACGCAGTATTTT; CDR3 protein: CASSISSGSNTQYF
clone size: -; V gene: TRBV11-3; J gene: TRBJ2-3; D gene: -; CDR3 DNA: TGTGCCAGCAGCTTAGCCCCTCTGAGTACGCAGTATTTT; CDR3 protein: CASSLAPLSTQYF
clone size: -; V gene: TRBV7-8; J gene: TRBJ2-2; D gene: -; CDR3 DNA: TGTGCCAGCACCACGGGAACTGGCACCGGGGAGCTGTTTTTT; CDR3 protein: CASTTGTGTGELFF
clone size: -; V gene: TRBV14; J gene: TRBJ1-1; D gene: -; CDR3 DNA: TGTGCCAGCAGCAGGACCCGGGCAGGGCTAAGGACTATGAACACTGAAGCTTTCTTT; CDR3 protein: CASSRTRAGLRTMNTEAFF
clone size: few; V gene: TRBV5-1; J gene: TRBJ2-5; D gene: -; CDR3 DNA: TGCGCCAGCAGCTTGGAGACAAGGCCACGAGAGACCCAGTACTTC; CDR3 protein: CASSLETRPRETQYF
clone size: few; V gene: TRBV2; J gene: TRBJ2-3; D gene: -; CDR3 DNA: TGTGCCAGCAACACTCAGGGGCGCACAGATACGCAGTATTTT; CDR3 protein: CASNTQGRTDTQYF
clone size: -; V gene: TRBV11-2; J gene: TRBJ2-5; D gene: -; CDR3 DNA: TGTGCCAGCAGCCTCCAAGGGGCTCGGACCCAGTACTTC; CDR3 protein: CASSLQGARTQYF
clone size: -; V gene: TRBV27; J gene: TRBJ1-1; D gene: TRBD1; CDR3 DNA: TGTGCCAGCAGTTTGAGGGCCGGGACAGGCAACGAAGCTTTCTTT; CDR3 protein: CASSLRAGTGNEAFF
clone size: -; V gene: TRBV6-1; J gene: TRBJ2-7; D gene: TRBD1; CDR3 DNA: TGTGCCAGCGAGGGGGCCCACTCCTACGAGCAGTACTTC; CDR3 protein: CASEGAHSYEQYF
clone size: -; V gene: TRBV2; J gene: TRBJ1-6; D gene: -; CDR3 DNA: TGTGCCAGCAGTGAAGTCGAGCCCCTCCACTTT; CDR3 protein: CASSEVEPLHF
clone size: -; V gene: TRBV4-1; J gene: TRBJ2-2; D gene: TRBD2; CDR3 DNA: TGCGCCAGCAGCCAAGTCGGACTAGGGGTCACCGGGGAGCTGTTTTTT; CDR3 protein: CASSQVGLGVTGELFF
clone size: -; V gene: TRBV19; J gene: TRBJ2-1; D gene: -; CDR3 DNA: TGTGCCAGTAGCCCCCCGATCGGGCGGATTGTTTACAATGAGCAGTTCTTC; CDR3 protein: CASSPPIGRIVYNEQFF
clone size: -; V gene: TRBV11-2; J gene: TRBJ2-5; D gene: -; CDR3 DNA: TGTGCCAGCAGCCGAATTCCAGGGCTAGAGACCCAGTACTTC; CDR3 protein: CASSRIPGLETQYF
clone size: -; V gene: TRBV29-1; J gene: TRBJ1-1; D gene: -; CDR3 DNA: TGCAGCGTTGATCGGATGGGGAGCACTGAAGCTTTCTTT; CDR3 protein: CSVDRMGSTEAFF
clone size: -; V gene: TRBV7-3; J gene: TRBJ2-7; D gene: -; CDR3 DNA: TGTGCCAGCAGCTTAATGTCGCGCGACCAGTACTTC; CDR3 protein: CASSLMSRDQYF
clone size: once; V gene: TRBV5-1; J gene: TRBJ1-1; D gene: -; CDR3 DNA: TGCGCCAGCAGCAAACCGGGACCCGGGATCACTGAAGCTTTCTTT; CDR3 protein: CASSKPGPGITEAFF
clone size: -; V gene: TRBV27; J gene: TRBJ1-1; D gene: -; CDR3 DNA: TGTGCCAGCGGACCCAGGGGAACGTCCACTGAAGCTTTCTTT; CDR3 protein: CASGPRGTSTEAFF
clone size: -; V gene: TRBV11-2; J gene: TRBJ2-6; D gene: -; CDR3 DNA: TGTGCCAGCAAGGAGGGCGGGCACTCTGGGGCCAACGTCCTGACTTTC; CDR3 protein: CASKEGGHSGANVLTF
clone size: -; V gene: TRBV9; J gene: TRBJ2-5; D gene: TRBD2; CDR3 DNA: TGTGCCAGCAGCGTAGATCAGGGAGGGGAGACCCAGTACTTC; CDR3 protein: CASSVDQGGETQYF
clone size: few; V gene: TRBV19; J gene: TRBJ1-5; D gene: -; CDR3 DNA: TGTGCCAGTAAGAAACAGCCCCAGCATTTT; CDR3 protein: CASKKQPQHF
clone size: -; V gene: TRBV10-3; J gene: TRBJ1-1; D gene: -; CDR3 DNA: TGTGCCATCAGTGTAGTCGGGCACTCGAACAAGAACACTGAAGCTTTCTTT; CDR3 protein: CAISVVGHSNKNTEAFF
clone size: -; V gene: TRBV28; J gene: TRBJ2-2; D gene: -; CDR3 DNA: TGTGCCAGCAGTCCCCCTGACTCGGGGGAGCTGTTTTTT; CDR3 protein: CASSPPDSGELFF
clone size: -; V gene: TRBV29-1; J gene: TRBJ2-7; D gene: TRBD2; CDR3 DNA: TGCAGCGTTGCCAGCGGGAGAAATGTGGAGCAGTACTTC; CDR3 protein: CSVASGRNVEQYF
clone size: -; V gene: TRBV19; J gene: TRBJ2-1; D gene: -; CDR3 DNA: TGTGCCAGTACCCCGGCGGGGCTGACAGGCGATTCTTACAAGCAGTTCTTC; CDR3 protein: CASTPAGLTGDSYKQFF
clone size: -; V gene: TRBV5-1; J gene: TRBJ2-3; D gene: -; CDR3 DNA: TGCGCCAGCAGTCGGACTACTAGTCGCACAGATACGCAGTATTTT; CDR3 protein: CASSRTTSRTDTQYF
clone size: -; V gene: TRBV9; J gene: TRBJ1-5; D gene: -; CDR3 DNA: TGTGCCAGCAGCGTAGACGGCGTGGGCAATCAGCCCCAGCATTTT; CDR3 protein: CASSVDGVGNQPQHF
clone size: -; V gene: TRBV28; J gene: TRBJ2-2; D gene: TRBD1; CDR3 DNA: TGTGCCAGCAGTGGCGCGGACAGGGGTAAGGCCGGGGAGCTGTTTTTT; CDR3 protein: CASSGADRGKAGELFF
clone size: -; V gene: TRBV7-6; J gene: TRBJ1-3; D gene: TRBD1; CDR3 DNA: TGTGCCAGCAGTAAGACAGGGATTGGAAACACCATATATTTT; CDR3 protein: CASSKTGIGNTIYF
clone size: -; V gene: TRBV7-7; J gene: TRBJ2-7; D gene: -; CDR3 DNA: TGTGCCAGCAGCTTAGAGCTTGGACAGCCCTTCCGATTC; CDR3 protein: CASSLELGQPFRF
clone size: -; V gene: TRBV30; J gene: TRBJ2-4; D gene: -; CDR3 DNA: TGTGCCTGGAGTGTACCCAGCGAGAGCATTCAGTACTTC; CDR3 protein: CAWSVPSESIQYF
clone size: -; V gene: TRBV30; J gene: TRBJ1-3; D gene: -; CDR3 DNA: TGTGCCTGGAAATTGGCTGGAAACACCATATATTTT; CDR3 protein: CAWKLAGNTIYF
clone size: -; V gene: TRBV10-1; J gene: TRBJ2-6; D gene: -; CDR3 DNA: TGCGCCAGCAGTTCCCTTCGCTCTGGGGCCAACGTCCTGACTTTC; CDR3 protein: CASSSLRSGANVLTF
clone size: -; V gene: TRBV21-1; J gene: TRBJ2-1; D gene: -; CDR3 DNA: TGTGCCAGCAGCAAAAAGCCTGGGACTAGCGCATACAATGAGCAGTTCTTC; CDR3 protein: CASSKKPGTSAYNEQFF
clone size: -; V gene: TRBV2; J gene: TRBJ1-1; D gene: TRBD1; CDR3 DNA: TGTGCCAGAGACAGGGGGTACACTGAAGCTTTCTTT; CDR3 protein: CARDRGYTEAFF
clone size: -; V gene: TRBV28; J gene: TRBJ2-3; D gene: -; CDR3 DNA: TGTGCCAGCAGTTTCAGATATGCACGGGGACGCACAGATACGCAGTATTTT; CDR3 protein: CASSFRYARGRTDTQYF
clone size: -; V gene: TRBV7-8; J gene: TRBJ2-7; D gene: -; CDR3 DNA: TGTGCCAGCAGCCCCTCCTGGGGCCGGGAGAGGGAAGGCGAGCAGTACTTC; CDR3 protein: CASSPSWGREREGEQYF
clone size: -; V gene: TRBV5-4; J gene: TRBJ2-1; D gene: TRBD2; CDR3 DNA: TGTGCCAGCAGGCCTTCAACTAGCGGGATAGTCTTC; CDR3 protein: CASRPSTSGIVF